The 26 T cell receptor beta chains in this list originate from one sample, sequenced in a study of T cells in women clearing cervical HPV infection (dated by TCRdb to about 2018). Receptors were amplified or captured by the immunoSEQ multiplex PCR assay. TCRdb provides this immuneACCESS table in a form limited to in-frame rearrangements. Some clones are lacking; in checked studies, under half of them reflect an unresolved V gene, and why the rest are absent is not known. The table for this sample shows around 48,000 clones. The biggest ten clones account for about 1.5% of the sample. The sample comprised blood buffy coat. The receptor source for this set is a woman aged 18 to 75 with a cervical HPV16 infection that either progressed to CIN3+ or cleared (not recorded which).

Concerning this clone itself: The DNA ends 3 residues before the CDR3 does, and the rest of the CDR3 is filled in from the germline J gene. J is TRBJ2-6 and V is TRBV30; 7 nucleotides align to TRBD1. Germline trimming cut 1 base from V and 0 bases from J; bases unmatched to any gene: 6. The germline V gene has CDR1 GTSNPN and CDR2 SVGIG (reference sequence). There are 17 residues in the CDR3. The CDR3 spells CAWSAAGDSSGANVLTF. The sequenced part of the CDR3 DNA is TGTGCCTGGAGTGCTGCAGGGGACAGCTCTGGGGCCAACGTC.

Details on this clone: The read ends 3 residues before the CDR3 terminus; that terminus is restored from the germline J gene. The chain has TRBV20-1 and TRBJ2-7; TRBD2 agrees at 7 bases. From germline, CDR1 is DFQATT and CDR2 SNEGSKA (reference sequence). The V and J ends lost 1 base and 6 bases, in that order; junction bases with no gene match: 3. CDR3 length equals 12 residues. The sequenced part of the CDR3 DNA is TGCAGTGCTAGAGTTTCGGGGGGCGAG. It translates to CSARVSGGE. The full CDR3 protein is CSARVSGGEQYF.

The chain's CDR3 is CASSFLNSPLHF. The sequenced CDR3 bases are TGTGCCAGCAGCTTCCTCAATTCACCC. The rearrangement uses TRBV7-2 and TRBJ1-6; D is undetermined. Sequencing ends 3 residues short of the CDR3 end; the germline J gene provides the rest. The V gene lost 3 bases and the J gene lost 7 bases, with 4 bases spanning the gap. The germline CDR1 and CDR2 sequences are SGHTA and FQGNSA. The CDR3 has 12 amino acids.

The covered CDR3 bases are TGTGCCAGCAGCGTGACCCCTAGCGGGGGGGCGGACGAG. Translated: CASSVTPSGGADE. The full CDR3 protein is CASSVTPSGGADEQYF. J is TRBJ2-7 and V is TRBV13, with 12 bases identical to TRBD2. The read falls 3 residues short of the CDR3 end, and the missing part is taken from the germline J gene. With V trimmed by 5 bases and J by 5 bases, 10 bases remained unmatched. Germline V gives CDR1 PRHDT, CDR2 FYEKMQ (reference sequence). The CDR3 length is 16 residues. Combining the CDR3 with reference TRBV13 and TRBJ2-7 gives the whole variable domain AAGVIQSPRHLIKEKRETATLKCYPIPRHDTVYWYQQGPGQDPQFLISFYEKMQSDKGSIPDRFSAQQFSDYHSELNMSSLELGDSALYFCASSVTPSGGADEQYFGPGTRLTVT.

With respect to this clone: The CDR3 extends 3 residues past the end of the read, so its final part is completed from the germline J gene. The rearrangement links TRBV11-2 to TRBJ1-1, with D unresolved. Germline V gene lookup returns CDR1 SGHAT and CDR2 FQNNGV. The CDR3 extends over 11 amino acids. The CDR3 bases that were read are TGTGCCAGCAGCTTAACAGTAGAA. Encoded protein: CASSLTVE. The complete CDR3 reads CASSLTVEAFF.

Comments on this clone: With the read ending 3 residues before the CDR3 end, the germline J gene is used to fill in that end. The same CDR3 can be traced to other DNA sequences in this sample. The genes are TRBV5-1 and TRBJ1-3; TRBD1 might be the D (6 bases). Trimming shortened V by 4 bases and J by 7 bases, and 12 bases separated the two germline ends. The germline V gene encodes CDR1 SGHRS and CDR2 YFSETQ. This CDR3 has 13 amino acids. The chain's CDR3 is CASSPDRLNTIYF. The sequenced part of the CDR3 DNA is TGCGCCAGCAGCCCCGACAGGTTGAACACC.

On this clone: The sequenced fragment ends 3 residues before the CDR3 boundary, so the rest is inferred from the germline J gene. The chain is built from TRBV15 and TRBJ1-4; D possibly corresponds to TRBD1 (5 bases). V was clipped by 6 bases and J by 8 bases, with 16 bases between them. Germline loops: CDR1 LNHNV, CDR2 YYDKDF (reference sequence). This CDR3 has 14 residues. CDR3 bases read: TGTGCCACCAGTAGACAGCGGATCGGAGAAAAA. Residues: CATSRQRIGEK. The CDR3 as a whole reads CATSRQRIGEKLFF.

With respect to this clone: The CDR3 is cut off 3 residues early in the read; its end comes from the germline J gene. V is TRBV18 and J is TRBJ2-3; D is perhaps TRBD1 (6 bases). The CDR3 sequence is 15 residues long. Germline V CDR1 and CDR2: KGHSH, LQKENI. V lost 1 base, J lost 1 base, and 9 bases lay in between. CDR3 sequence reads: CASSPQGVGTDTQYF. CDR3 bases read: TGTGCCAGCTCACCACAGGGGGTAGGCACAGATACG. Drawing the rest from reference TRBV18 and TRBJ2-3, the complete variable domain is NAGVMQNPRHLVRRRGQEARLRCSPMKGHSHVYWYRQLPEEGLKFMVYLQKENIIDESGMPKERFSAEFPKEGPSILRIQQVVRGDSAAYFCASSPQGVGTDTQYFGPGTRLTVL.

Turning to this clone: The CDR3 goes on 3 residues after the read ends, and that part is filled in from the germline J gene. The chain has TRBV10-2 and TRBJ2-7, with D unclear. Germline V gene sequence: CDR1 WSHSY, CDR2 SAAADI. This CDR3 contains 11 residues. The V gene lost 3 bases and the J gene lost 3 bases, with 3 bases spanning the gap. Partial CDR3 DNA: TGCGCCAGCAGTGACGGCTACGAG. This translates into CASSDGYE. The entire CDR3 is CASSDGYEQYF.

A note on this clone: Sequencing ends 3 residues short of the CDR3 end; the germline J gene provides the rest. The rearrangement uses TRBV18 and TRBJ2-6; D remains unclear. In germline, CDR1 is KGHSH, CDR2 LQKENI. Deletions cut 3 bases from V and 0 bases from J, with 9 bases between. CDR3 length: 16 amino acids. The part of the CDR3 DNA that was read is TGTGCCAGCTCACCGGGCAGGCCCTCTGGGGCCAACGTC. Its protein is CASSPGRPSGANV. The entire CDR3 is CASSPGRPSGANVLTF. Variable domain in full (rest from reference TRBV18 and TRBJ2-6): NAGVMQNPRHLVRRRGQEARLRCSPMKGHSHVYWYRQLPEEGLKFMVYLQKENIIDESGMPKERFSAEFPKEGPSILRIQQVVRGDSAAYFCASSPGRPSGANVLTFGAGSRLTVL.

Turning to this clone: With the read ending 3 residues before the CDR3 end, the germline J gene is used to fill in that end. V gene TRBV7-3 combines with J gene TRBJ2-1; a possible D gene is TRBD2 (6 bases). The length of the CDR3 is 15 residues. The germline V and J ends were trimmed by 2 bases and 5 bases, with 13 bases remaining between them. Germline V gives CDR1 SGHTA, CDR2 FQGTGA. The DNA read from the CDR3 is TGTGCCAGCAGCTTACAAAGCGGGCTTAACAATGAG. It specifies CASSLQSGLNNE. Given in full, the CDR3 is CASSLQSGLNNEQFF.

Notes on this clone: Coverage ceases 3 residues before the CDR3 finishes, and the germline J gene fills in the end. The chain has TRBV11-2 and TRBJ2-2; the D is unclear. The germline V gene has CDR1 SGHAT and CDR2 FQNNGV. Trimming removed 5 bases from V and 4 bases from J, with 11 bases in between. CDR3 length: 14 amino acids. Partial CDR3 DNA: TGTGCCAGCAGCCCTCACAAGGGCACCGGGGAG. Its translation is CASSPHKGTGE. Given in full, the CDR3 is CASSPHKGTGELFF.

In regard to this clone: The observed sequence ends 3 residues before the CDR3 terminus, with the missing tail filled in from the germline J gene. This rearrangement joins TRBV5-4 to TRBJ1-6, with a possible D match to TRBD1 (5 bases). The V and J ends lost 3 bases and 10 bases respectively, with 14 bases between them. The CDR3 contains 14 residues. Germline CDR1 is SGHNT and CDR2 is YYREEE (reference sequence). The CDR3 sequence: CASSSTGDMSPLHF. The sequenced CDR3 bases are TGTGCCAGCAGCTCGACGGGGGATATGTCACCC.

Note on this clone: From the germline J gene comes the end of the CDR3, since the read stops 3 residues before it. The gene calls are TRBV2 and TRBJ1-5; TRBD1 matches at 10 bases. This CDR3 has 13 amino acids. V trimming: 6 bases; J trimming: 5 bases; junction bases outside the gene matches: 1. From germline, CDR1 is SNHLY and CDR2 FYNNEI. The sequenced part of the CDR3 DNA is TGTGCCAGCAGCGGGACAGGGGATCAGCCC. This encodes CASSGTGDQP. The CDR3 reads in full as CASSGTGDQPQHF.

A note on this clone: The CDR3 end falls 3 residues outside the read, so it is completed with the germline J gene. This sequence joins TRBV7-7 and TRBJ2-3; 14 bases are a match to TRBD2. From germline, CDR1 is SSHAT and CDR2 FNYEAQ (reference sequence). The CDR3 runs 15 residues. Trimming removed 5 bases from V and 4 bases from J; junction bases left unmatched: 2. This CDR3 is CASSKGLAGADTQYF. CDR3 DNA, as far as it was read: TGTGCCAGCAGCAAGGGACTAGCGGGAGCAGATACG.

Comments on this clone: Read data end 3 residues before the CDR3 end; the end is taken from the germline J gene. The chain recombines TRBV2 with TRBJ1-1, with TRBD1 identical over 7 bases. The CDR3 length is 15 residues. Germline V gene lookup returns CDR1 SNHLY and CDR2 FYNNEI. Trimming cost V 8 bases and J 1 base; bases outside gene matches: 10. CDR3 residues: CASSDRAPRNTEAFF. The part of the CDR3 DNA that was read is TGTGCCAGCTCAGACAGGGCACCTCGGAACACTGAA.

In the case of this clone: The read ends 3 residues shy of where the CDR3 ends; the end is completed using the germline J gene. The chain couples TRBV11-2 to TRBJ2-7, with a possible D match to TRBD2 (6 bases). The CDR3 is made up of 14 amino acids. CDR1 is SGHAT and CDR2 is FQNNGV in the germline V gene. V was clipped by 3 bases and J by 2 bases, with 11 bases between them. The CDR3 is CASSFGTGAYEQYF. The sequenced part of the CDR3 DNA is TGTGCCAGCAGCTTCGGGACGGGGGCCTACGAG.

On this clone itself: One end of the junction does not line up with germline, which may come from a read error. The CDR3 is CASSPRSGATGELFF. The sequenced part of the CDR3 DNA is TGCGCCAGCAGCCCGAGGTCAGGGGCCACCGGGGAG. The chain carries TRBV4-2 and TRBJ2-2, with D possibly matching TRBD1 (6 bases). The read gets to within 3 residues of the CDR3 end, and the germline J gene fills in the rest. Germline V gene lookup returns CDR1 LGHNA and CDR2 YNFKEQ. The CDR3 consists of 15 residues.

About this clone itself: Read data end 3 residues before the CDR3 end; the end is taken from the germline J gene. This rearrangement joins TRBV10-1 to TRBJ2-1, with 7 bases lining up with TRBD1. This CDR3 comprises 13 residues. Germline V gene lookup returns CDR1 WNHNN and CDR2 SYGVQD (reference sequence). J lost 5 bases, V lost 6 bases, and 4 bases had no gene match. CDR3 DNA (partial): TGCGCCAGCAGCAAGACAGGGAACAATGAG. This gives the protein CASSKTGNNE. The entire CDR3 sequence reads CASSKTGNNEQFF.

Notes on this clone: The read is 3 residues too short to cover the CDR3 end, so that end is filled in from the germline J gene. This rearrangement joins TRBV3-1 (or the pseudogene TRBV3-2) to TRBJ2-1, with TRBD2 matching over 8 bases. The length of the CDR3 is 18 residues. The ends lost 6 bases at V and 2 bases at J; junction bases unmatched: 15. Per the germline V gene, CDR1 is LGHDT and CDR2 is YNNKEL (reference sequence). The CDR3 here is CASSTRSLAGATYNEQFF. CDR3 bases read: TGTGCCAGCAGTACAAGGTCCCTAGCGGGTGCTACCTACAATGAG.

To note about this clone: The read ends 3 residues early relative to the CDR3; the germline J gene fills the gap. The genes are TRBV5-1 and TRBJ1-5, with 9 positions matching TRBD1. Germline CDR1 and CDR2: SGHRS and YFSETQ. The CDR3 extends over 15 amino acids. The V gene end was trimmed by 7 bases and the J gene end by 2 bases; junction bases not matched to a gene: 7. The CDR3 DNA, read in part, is TGCGCCAGCGGAGCTCGGGACAGGGGCAATCAGCCC. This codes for CASGARDRGNQP. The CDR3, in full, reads CASGARDRGNQPQHF.

The sequenced part of the CDR3 DNA is TGTGCCAGCACTTCTACCTACGAG. Translation gives CASTSTYE. The CDR3 in full is CASTSTYEQYF. This rearrangement joins TRBV5-6 to TRBJ2-7; no clear D. From the germline J gene comes the end of the CDR3, since the read stops 3 residues before it. The CDR3 is made up of 11 amino acids. Germline-derived CDR1 and CDR2 are SGHDT and YYEEEE. Trimming shortened V by 6 bases and J by 2 bases, and 6 bases separated the two germline ends.

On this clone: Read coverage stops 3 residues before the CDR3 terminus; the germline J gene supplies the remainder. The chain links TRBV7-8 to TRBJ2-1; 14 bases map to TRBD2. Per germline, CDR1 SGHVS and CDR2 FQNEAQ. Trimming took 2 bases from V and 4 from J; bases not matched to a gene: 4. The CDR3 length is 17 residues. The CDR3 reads CASSLTGLAGGYNEQFF. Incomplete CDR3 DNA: TGTGCCAGCAGCTTAACAGGACTAGCGGGAGGTTACAATGAG. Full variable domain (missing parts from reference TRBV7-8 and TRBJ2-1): GAGVSQSPRYKVAKRGQDVALRCDPISGHVSLFWYQQALGQGPEFLTYFQNEAQLDKSGLPSDRFFAERPEGSVSTLKIQRTQQEDSAVYLCASSLTGLAGGYNEQFFGPGTRLTVL.

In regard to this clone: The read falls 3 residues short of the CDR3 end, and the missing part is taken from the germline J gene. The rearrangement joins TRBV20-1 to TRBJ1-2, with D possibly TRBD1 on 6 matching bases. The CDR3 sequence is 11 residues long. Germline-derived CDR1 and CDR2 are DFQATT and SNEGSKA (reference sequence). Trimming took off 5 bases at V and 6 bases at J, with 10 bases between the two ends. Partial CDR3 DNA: TGCAGTGCTGGGGGCACAGATGGC. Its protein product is CSAGGTDG. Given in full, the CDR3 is CSAGGTDGYTF.

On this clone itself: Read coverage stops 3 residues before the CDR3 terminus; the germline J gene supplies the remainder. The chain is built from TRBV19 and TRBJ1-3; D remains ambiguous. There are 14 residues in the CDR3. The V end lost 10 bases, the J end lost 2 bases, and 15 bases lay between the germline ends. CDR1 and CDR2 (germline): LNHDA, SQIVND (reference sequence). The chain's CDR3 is CATKTLTTGNTIYF. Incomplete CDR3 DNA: TGTGCCACCAAAACCTTGACAACTGGAAACACC.

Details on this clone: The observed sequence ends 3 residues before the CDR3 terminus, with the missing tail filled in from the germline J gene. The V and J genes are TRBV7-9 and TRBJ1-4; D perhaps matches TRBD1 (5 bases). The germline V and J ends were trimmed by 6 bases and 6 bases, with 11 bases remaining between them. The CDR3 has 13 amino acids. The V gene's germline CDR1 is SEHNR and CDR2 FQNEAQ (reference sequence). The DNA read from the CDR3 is TGTGCCAGCAGTGGGGGGATTGATGAAAAA. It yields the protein CASSGGIDEK. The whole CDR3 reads CASSGGIDEKLFF.